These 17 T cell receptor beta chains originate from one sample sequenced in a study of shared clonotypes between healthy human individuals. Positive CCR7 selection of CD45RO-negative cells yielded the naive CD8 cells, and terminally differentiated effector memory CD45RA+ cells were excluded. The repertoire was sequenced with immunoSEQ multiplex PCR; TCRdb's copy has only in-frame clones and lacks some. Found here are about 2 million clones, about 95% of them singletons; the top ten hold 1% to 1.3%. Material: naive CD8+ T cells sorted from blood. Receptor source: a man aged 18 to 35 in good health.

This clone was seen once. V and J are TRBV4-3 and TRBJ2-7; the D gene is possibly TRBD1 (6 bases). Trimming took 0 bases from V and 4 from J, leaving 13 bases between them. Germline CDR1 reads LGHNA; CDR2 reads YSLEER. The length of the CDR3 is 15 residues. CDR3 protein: CASSQDQGPKYEQYF. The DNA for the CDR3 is TGCGCCAGCAGCCAAGATCAGGGGCCAAAGTACGAGCAGTACTTC.

The chain's CDR3 is CASSLSLAGVYDEQFF. Here the CDR3 DNA reads TGTGCCAGCAGTTTATCGTTAGCGGGAGTTTACGATGAGCAGTTCTTC. The V and J genes are TRBV27 and TRBJ2-1; 9 nucleotides agree with TRBD2. The CDR3 spans 16 residues. Germline lookup yields CDR1 MNHEY and CDR2 SMNVEV (reference sequence). V was pared by 0 bases and J by 8 bases, with 8 bases of the junction left unmatched.

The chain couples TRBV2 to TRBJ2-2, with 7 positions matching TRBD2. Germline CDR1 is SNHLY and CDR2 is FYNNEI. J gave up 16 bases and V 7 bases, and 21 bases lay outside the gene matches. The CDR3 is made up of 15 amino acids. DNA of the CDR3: TGTGCCAGCATTAACCCGGGAGCCAACACCGGGGAGGGGTTTTTT. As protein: CASINPGANTGEGFF.

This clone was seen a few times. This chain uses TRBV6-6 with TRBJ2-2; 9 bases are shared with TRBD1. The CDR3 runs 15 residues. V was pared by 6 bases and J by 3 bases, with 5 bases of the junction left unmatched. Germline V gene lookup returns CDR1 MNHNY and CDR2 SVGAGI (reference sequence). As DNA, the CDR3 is TGTGCCAGCAGCCAGGGACAGGGTCACACCGGGGAGCTGTTTTTT. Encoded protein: CASSQGQGHTGELFF.

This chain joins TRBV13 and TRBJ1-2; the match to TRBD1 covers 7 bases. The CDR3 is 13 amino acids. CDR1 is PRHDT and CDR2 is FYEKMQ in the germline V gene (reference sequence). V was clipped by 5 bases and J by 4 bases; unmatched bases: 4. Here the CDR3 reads CASSTTGAYGYTF. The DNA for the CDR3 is TGTGCCAGCAGCACCACAGGGGCCTATGGCTACACCTTC.

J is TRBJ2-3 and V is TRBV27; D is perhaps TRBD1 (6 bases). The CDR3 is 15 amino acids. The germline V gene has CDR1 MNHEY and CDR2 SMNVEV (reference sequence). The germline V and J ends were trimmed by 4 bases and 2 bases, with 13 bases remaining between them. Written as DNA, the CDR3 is TGTGCCAGCAGTTCAGGGTGGGGGCCCACAGATACGCAGTATTTT. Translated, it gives CASSSGWGPTDTQYF.

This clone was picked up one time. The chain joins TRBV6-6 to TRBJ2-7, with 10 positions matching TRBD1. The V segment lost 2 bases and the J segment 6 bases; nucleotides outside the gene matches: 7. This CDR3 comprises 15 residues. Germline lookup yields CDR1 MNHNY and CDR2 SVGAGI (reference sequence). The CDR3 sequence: CASSYLGQGQIEQYF. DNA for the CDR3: TGTGCCAGCAGTTACCTGGGACAGGGGCAGATCGAGCAGTACTTC.

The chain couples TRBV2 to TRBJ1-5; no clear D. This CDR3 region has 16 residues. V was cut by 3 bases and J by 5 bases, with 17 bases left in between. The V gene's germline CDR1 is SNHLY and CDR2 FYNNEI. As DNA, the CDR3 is TGTGCCAGCAGTGATCGAGGTCCCTGGACGGATCAGCCCCAGCATTTT. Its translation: CASSDRGPWTDQPQHF. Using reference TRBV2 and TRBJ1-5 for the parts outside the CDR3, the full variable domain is EPEVTQTPSHQVTQMGQEVILRCVPISNHLYFYWYRQILGQKVEFLVSFYNNEISEKSEIFDDQFSVERPDGSNFTLKIRSTKLEDSAMYFCASSDRGPWTDQPQHFGDGTRLSIL.

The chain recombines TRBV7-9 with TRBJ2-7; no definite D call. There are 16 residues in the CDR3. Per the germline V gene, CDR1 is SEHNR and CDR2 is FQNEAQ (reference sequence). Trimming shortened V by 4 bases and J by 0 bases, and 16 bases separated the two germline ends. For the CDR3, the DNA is TGTGCCAGCAGCTCCTCTGGCGGCCAAAGCTCCTACGAGCAGTACTTC. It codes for CASSSSGGQSSYEQYF.

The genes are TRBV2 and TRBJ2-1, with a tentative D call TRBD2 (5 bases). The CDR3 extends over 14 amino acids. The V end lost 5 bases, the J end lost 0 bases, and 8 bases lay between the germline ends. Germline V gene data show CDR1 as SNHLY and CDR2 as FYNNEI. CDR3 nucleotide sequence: TGTGCCAGCAGTCTAACTAGCTCCTACAATGAGCAGTTCTTC. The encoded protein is CASSLTSSYNEQFF.

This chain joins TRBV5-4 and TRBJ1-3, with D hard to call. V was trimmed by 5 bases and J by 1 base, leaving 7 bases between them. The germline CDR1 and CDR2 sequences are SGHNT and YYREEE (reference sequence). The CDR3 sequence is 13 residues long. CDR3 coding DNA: TGTGCCAGCAGACCCAGGTCTGGAAACACCATATATTTT. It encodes CASRPRSGNTIYF.

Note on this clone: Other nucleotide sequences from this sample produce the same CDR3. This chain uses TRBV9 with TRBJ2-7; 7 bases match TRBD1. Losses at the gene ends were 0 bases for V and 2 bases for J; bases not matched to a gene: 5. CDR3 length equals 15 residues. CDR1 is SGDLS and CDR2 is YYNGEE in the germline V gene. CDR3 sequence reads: CASSVAGTATYEQYF. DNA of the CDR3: TGTGCCAGCAGCGTAGCCGGGACAGCTACCTACGAGCAGTACTTC.

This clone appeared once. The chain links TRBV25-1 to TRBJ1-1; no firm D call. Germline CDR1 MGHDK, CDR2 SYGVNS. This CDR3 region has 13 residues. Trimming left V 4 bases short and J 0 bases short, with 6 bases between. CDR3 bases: TGTGCCAGCAGTGCAGCGGTGAACACTGAAGCTTTCTTT. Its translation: CASSAAVNTEAFF. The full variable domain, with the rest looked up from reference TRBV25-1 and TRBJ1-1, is EADIYQTPRYLVIGTGKKITLECSQTMGHDKMYWYQQDPGMELHLIHYSYGVNSTEKGDLSSESTVSRIRTEHFPLTLESARPSHTSQYLCASSAAVNTEAFFGQGTRLTVV.

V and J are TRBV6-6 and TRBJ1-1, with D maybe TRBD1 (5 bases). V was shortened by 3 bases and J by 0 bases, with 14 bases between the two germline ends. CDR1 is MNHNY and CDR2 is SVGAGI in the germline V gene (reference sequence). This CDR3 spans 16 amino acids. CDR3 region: CASSYGQDIMNTEAFF. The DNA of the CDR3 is TGTGCCAGCAGTTATGGGCAGGACATTATGAACACTGAAGCTTTCTTT.

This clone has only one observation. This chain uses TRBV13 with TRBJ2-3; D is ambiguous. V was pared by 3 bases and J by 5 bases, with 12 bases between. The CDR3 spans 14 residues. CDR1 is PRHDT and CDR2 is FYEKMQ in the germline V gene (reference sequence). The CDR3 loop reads CASSLLRSEDTQYF. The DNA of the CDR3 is TGTGCCAGCAGCTTGTTGAGGTCAGAAGATACGCAGTATTTT.

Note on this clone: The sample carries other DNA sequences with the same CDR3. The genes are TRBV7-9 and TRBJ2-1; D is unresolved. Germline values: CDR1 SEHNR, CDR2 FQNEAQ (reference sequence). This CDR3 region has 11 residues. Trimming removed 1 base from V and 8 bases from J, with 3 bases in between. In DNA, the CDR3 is TGTGCCAGCAGCTTAGATTATGAGCAGTTCTTC. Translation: CASSLDYEQFF.

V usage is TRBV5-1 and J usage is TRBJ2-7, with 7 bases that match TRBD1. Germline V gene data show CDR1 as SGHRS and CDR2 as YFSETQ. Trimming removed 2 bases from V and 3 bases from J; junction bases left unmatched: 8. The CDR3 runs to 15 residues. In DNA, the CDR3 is TGCGCCAGCAGCTTCGACCACAGGGGTCTCTACGAGCAGTACTTC. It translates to CASSFDHRGLYEQYF. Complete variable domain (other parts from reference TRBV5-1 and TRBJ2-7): KAGVTQTPRYLIKTRGQQVTLSCSPISGHRSVSWYQQTPGQGLQFLFEYFSETQRNKGNFPGRFSGRQFSNSRSEMNVSTLELGDSALYLCASSFDHRGLYEQYFGPGTRLTVT.